What follows is one TCR beta chain and its context. This record comes from a study of blood T cell repertoires in COVID-19. Turning to the study itself: T cells, B-cell-depleted T cells, or PBMCs provided the cDNA or gDNA that served as material.

The germline V gene has CDR1 KGHSH and CDR2 LQKENI. This CDR3 has 16 amino acids. J lost 6 bases, V lost 3 bases, and 7 bases had no gene match. The protocol was immunoSEQ multiplex PCR, while the TCRdb copy is restricted to in-frame clones and leaves out a portion. The sample carries 130,000 or so clones, more than 75% recorded once. The chain combines TRBV18 with TRBJ1-6; 8 nucleotides match TRBD1. The sequenced sample was peripheral blood. The sequence came from a human donor in a cohort sampled during active COVID-19. CDR3 residues: CASSPGTGRTNSPLHF. Written as DNA, the CDR3 is TGTGCCAGCTCACCCGGGACAGGAAGAACTAATTCACCCCTCCACTTT.